This T cell receptor beta chain was identified during a study of beta chain features in type 1 diabetes listed by TCRdb under 2018. About the full investigation: Mean age, gender distribution, total cell number and subset yield did not differ between patients and healthy donors. In the study, recently diagnosed type 1 diabetes patients and matched healthy donors were compared on the TCRB repertoires of their sorted circulating CD4+ T cell subsets. A total of about 99,000,000 sorted cells were examined across all samples, and RNA yield correlated strongly with the number of cells per subset. Regulatory and stem cell-like memory subsets were obtained from only 8 patients and about 8 healthy donors, while naive and central memory subsets were obtained from all 28 donors. Study-wide findings and limitations: Shorter templates might have been favored by PCR, but patient and control samples were amplified and corrected together, so both groups would have been affected equally by any skew. Because cDNA was sequenced instead of genomic DNA, highly expressing activated cells could be over-represented, though the groups showed no difference in activation or CD3 levels. Only small numbers of individuals were included in the HLA sub-analyses, which left unresolved whether HLA type had any influence on TCRB rearrangement. Fewer insertions and more nucleotide deletions at VDJ recombination sites were observed in patients with type 1 diabetes, implying thymic rearrangement abnormalities. In all four CD4+ subsets, TCRB CDR3 length was moderately but significantly shorter in type 1 diabetes patients. Naive, central memory and regulatory TCRB repertoires appeared more similar among patients than among healthy donors.

The entire amount of isolated RNA was reverse transcribed using the High Capacity cDNA Reverse Transcription Kit, so the sequenced TCRB transcripts were expressed ones. Naive, central memory and regulatory T cell samples underwent deep immunoSEQ sequencing, averaging about 3.57 million total reads per sample. Sorted cells were lysed in RLT buffer, and RNA was extracted using DNase-treated RNeasy Micro or Mini kits according to cell number. Each cell subset was processed separately to prevent cross-contamination, with patient and healthy donor samples processed together. Using the immunoSEQ multiplex PCR, TCRB sequences were amplified from cDNA into 87-bp fragments spanning the CDR3 region. Amplicons were sequenced on the Illumina HiSeq platform. The published analysis was carried out like this. PCR bias was computationally corrected using synthetic template baselines, reads within Hamming distance 2 were collapsed, and singletons that could not be merged were discarded. Reads were aligned against IMGT so that V, D and J genes, CDR3 length and insertions or deletions at six rearrangement sites could be assigned. Within each subset, clonotype counts were normalized to the number of sorted cells before true diversity and Gini coefficients were calculated with the tcR R package. The overlap coefficient, calculated on TCRB nucleotide sequences, was used to measure repertoire sharing. As a proxy for the pre-selection repertoire, out-of-frame TCRB sequences from naive cells were analyzed. This is the immuneACCESS table as TCRdb keeps it, with only in-frame sequences that have V and J called. A part of the clones is gone; compared with another copy, unresolved V genes explain less than half, and the rest is unexplained. Clone size and V and J calls were adopted from that table, with D and trimming inferred from the DNA. This sample comprises some 900,000 clones, about 17% of them detected only once. The ten largest clones add up to about 0.02% of the sample.

This clone was seen a handful of times. Its antigen is not yet known. Nothing much larger sits one base from this clone, and base qualities are not available. A single peripheral blood draw of 90 to 150 mL on average was collected from each donor into heparinised tubes. Naive, central memory, regulatory and stem cell-like memory CD4+ T cells were sorted on a BD FACSAria II using a panel including CD45RO, CCR7, CD25, CD127, CD95 and CD27. All sorted populations exceeded 95% purity. PBMCs were separated immediately by Lymphoprep density gradient centrifugation and were stained directly, without being cultured. So that batch effects would be minimized, each experiment stained and sorted samples in pairs, pairing one healthy donor with one patient. The sequence was obtained from a woman younger than 30 in good health. The sample consisted of naive CD4+ T cells from blood. According to the study, the label for this sample's cell subset or site signals: true naive CD4+ T cells.

In nucleotides, the sequence is TGTGCCAGCAGTTACTCAGGCCGCTCTGGAAACACCATATATTTT. This codes for CASSYSGRSGNTIYF. This chain is built from TRBV6-5 and TRBJ1-3, with the identity of the D gene unclear. Including cysteine and phenylalanine, the CDR3 has 15 amino acids. Kept here is only the CDR3 DNA, which spans 45 bases and is read in frame from base 1. Based on the germline V gene, the CDR1 and CDR2 sequences are MNHEY and SVGAGI. V is pared back by 0 bases and J by 0 bases, with 6 bases lying between the germline termini.